The 3 T cell receptor beta chains listed next were all sequenced from one sample in a study of blood T cells in healthy people across ages. Then a second PCR, running about 6 to 12 cycles, was carried out with a sample-barcoded 5' primer and a J-beta primer mix. TCRdb reprocessed the 5' RACE reads with MiXCR, giving one entry per CDR3 protein. The sample records roughly 860,000 distinct CDR3 sequences, 55% to 65% being singletons. Material: blood. These TCRs come from a man aged 25-45 years in good health.

The J gene is TRBJ2-4, the V gene TRBV7-8, with TRBD2 as a possible D gene (6 bases). The J call could be wrong; TRBJ2-7 is a better fit for the DNA end. Looked up from germline, CDR1 is SGHVS and CDR2 is FQNEAQ. CDR3 length: 13 residues. The chain's CDR3 is CASRSGGPYEQYF. The CDR3 bases are TGTGCCAGCAGATCCGGGGGACCATACGAGCAGTACTTC.

The chain has TRBV2 and TRBJ2-1; weak D call: TRBD2 (5 bases). In germline, CDR1 is SNHLY, CDR2 FYNNEI. Trimming removed 7 bases at V and 8 bases at J, with 18 bases between. CDR3 length: 14 amino acids. The CDR3 protein is CASIPPVEADEQFF. CDR3 nucleotide sequence: TGTGCCAGCATCCCCCCAGTGGAGGCTGATGAGCAGTTCTTC.

J is TRBJ1-2 and V is TRBV6-5; 8 nucleotides align to TRBD1. This CDR3 comprises 14 residues. Unmatched junction bases numbered 12, after V lost 7 bases and J lost 8 bases. The V gene's germline CDR1 is MNHEY and CDR2 SVGAGI. The CDR3 is CASTQTGEAWGYTF. Here the CDR3 DNA reads TGTGCCAGCACCCAGACAGGGGAGGCCTGGGGCTACACCTTC.